The following is a TCR beta chain sequence with its context. The sample comes from a study of metastatic and nonmetastatic thyroid tumors. TCRdb used MiXCR to call clones anew from the PCR reads. This sample has fewer than 40,000 clones; about 30% occur once, and the top ten carry 30% to 40%. Thyroid surgery had not been preceded by any treatment in any patient. The sequence was obtained from a female donor with papillary thyroid cancer or a benign thyroid nodule (not recorded which). Some clones in this sample may be carry-over from other donors' samples. Material for sequencing was blood.

Here the CDR3 DNA reads TGTGCCAGTAGCGCAGGGTCGGGGTACAATGAGCAGTTCTTC. Amino acid sequence: CASSAGSGYNEQFF. The chain links TRBV19 to TRBJ2-1; D possibly matches TRBD1 or TRBD2 (5 bases each). This CDR3 contains 14 residues. CDR1 and CDR2 from the germline V gene are LNHDA and SQIVND (reference sequence). Trimming removed 6 bases at V and 4 bases at J, with 13 bases between.